The 16 T cell receptor beta chains listed next were all sequenced from one sample in a study of cytomegalovirus exposure and HLA in healthy donors. Use of 60 Vbeta and 13 Jbeta primers characterized the PCR. Clones were sequenced by immunoSEQ multiplex PCR, and TCRdb holds only the in-frame ones, with some missing. The sample has a few hundred thousand clones; roughly 91% are singletons. Sequenced input: PBMCs. These receptor sequences come from a girl aged 2 to 10 in good health and CMV-seronegative.

This rearrangement joins TRBV4-2 to TRBJ1-3; D is uncertain. The CDR3 extends over 18 amino acids. V lost 0 bases and J lost 0, with 15 bases in between. Per germline, CDR1 LGHNA and CDR2 YNFKEQ. CDR3 sequence reads: CASSQDAGTMSSGNTIYF. CDR3 sequence (DNA): TGTGCCAGCAGCCAAGATGCGGGCACAATGAGCTCTGGAAACACCATATATTTT.

The chain uses TRBV9 and TRBJ1-1, with no clear D. CDR3 length: 13 residues. Germline V gene sequence: CDR1 SGDLS, CDR2 YYNGEE. Trimming shortened V by 0 bases and J by 5 bases, and 8 bases separated the two germline ends. The chain's CDR3 is CASSVGVITEAFF. In DNA form, the CDR3 reads TGTGCCAGCAGCGTAGGTGTAATTACTGAAGCTTTCTTT.

This chain uses TRBV2 with TRBJ2-7; D uncertain. Germline assignment: CDR1 SNHLY and CDR2 FYNNEI. The germline V and J ends were trimmed by 11 bases and 1 base, with 9 bases remaining between them. The CDR3 spans 11 residues. This CDR3 is CAVQVSYEQYF. The CDR3 nucleotides are TGTGCCGTTCAGGTGTCCTACGAGCAGTACTTC.

The chain uses TRBV19 and TRBJ1-5, with 7 bases lining up with TRBD1. The germline V gene has CDR1 LNHDA and CDR2 SQIVND (reference sequence). CDR3 length: 14 residues. V was clipped by 7 bases and J by 3 bases; unmatched bases: 6. The CDR3 region is CASTPGTDNQPQHF. Written as DNA, the CDR3 is TGTGCCAGTACCCCAGGGACAGACAATCAGCCCCAGCATTTT.

This chain uses TRBV7-3 with TRBJ2-2; tentative D call: TRBD1 (6 bases). Germline loops: CDR1 SGHTA, CDR2 FQGTGA. The V end lost 1 base, the J end lost 2 bases, and 23 bases lay between the germline ends. The CDR3 contains 20 residues. The CDR3 here is CASSLKPGQGLLGNTGELFF. CDR3 DNA sequence: TGTGCCAGCAGCTTAAAACCGGGACAAGGGCTGTTGGGAAACACCGGGGAGCTGTTTTTT.

The chain couples TRBV13 to TRBJ2-1; D is possibly TRBD2 (5 bases). V gave up 5 bases and J gave up 2 bases, with 13 bases separating them. The CDR3 is 15 residues long. Germline assignment: CDR1 PRHDT and CDR2 FYEKMQ (reference sequence). CDR3 region: CASSTRTSPYNEQFF. Here the CDR3 DNA reads TGTGCCAGCAGCACTCGGACTTCGCCCTACAATGAGCAGTTCTTC. The variable domain in full, with the rest retrieved from reference TRBV13 and TRBJ2-1, is AAGVIQSPRHLIKEKRETATLKCYPIPRHDTVYWYQQGPGQDPQFLISFYEKMQSDKGSIPDRFSAQQFSDYHSELNMSSLELGDSALYFCASSTRTSPYNEQFFGPGTRLTVL.

V usage is TRBV13 and J usage is TRBJ2-7; 9 nucleotides agree with TRBD1. The V segment lost 3 bases and the J segment 1 base; nucleotides outside the gene matches: 1. CDR1 and CDR2 (germline): PRHDT, FYEKMQ (reference sequence). The CDR3 has 14 residues. CDR3 loop: CASSFGTGSYEQYF. In DNA, the CDR3 is TGTGCCAGCAGCTTCGGGACAGGGTCCTACGAGCAGTACTTC.

This clone has only one observation. The chain combines TRBV30 with TRBJ2-2; TRBD1 matches 8 bases. The germline V gene has CDR1 GTSNPN and CDR2 SVGIG (reference sequence). V shed 7 bases, J shed 0 bases, and the junction held 1 base outside the gene matches. The CDR3 extends over 13 amino acids. The DNA of the CDR3 is TGTGCCTCGGGACAGGCGAACACCGGGGAGCTGTTTTTT. It yields the protein CASGQANTGELFF. Supplemented by reference TRBV30 and TRBJ2-2, the full variable domain reads SQTIHQWPATLVQPVGSPLSLECTVEGTSNPNLYWYRQAAGRGLQLLFYSVGIGQISSEVPQNLSASRPQDRQFILSSKKLLLSDSGFYLCASGQANTGELFFGEGSRLTVL.

V and J are TRBV5-4 and TRBJ1-1, with D unclear. The CDR3 runs 14 residues. The V gene's germline CDR1 is SGHNT and CDR2 YYREEE (reference sequence). V lost 2 bases, J lost 5 bases, and 13 bases lay in between. The CDR3 here is CASSFSNLVTEAFF. The CDR3 DNA follows: TGTGCCAGCAGCTTTTCCAACTTGGTAACTGAAGCTTTCTTT.

This rearrangement joins TRBV5-1 to TRBJ1-5, with a weak D call TRBD1 (6 bases). Germline CDR1 is SGHRS and CDR2 is YFSETQ. Trimming took 0 bases from V and 3 from J, leaving 10 bases between them. The CDR3 runs to 15 residues. The CDR3 nucleotides read TGCGCCAGCAGCTTGGCCGGACAGTTCAATCAGCCCCAGCATTTT. Protein: CASSLAGQFNQPQHF.

This chain uses TRBV6-1 with TRBJ2-7; D gene ambiguous. The germline CDR1 and CDR2 sequences are MNHNS and SASEGT. The CDR3 length is 14 residues. With 1 base removed from V and 2 bases from J, the gap between germline ends came to 9 bases. CDR3 coding DNA: TGTGCCAGCAGTGAAGTTTACGGTGCCTACGAGCAGTACTTC. It specifies CASSEVYGAYEQYF.

The V call is TRBV7-7, the J call TRBJ2-7; D is ambiguous. CDR1 is SSHAT and CDR2 is FNYEAQ in the germline V gene (reference sequence). This CDR3 has 11 residues. Trimming left V 5 bases short and J 2 bases short, with 4 bases between. As DNA, the CDR3 is TGTGCCAGCAGCGGCACCTACGAGCAGTACTTC. Translated: CASSGTYEQYF.

Remarks on this clone: The sample holds other DNA sequences that translate to the same CDR3. The chain carries TRBV18 and TRBJ1-1, with TRBD1 matching 8 bases. This CDR3 is built from 15 residues. Germline trimming cut 0 bases from V and 1 base from J; bases unmatched to any gene: 1. CDR1 and CDR2 from the germline V gene are KGHSH and LQKENI. CDR3 protein: CASSPPGQGNTEAFF. In DNA form, the CDR3 reads TGTGCCAGCTCACCACCCGGACAGGGGAACACTGAAGCTTTCTTT. Based on the CDR3 plus reference TRBV18 and TRBJ1-1, the full variable domain is NAGVMQNPRHLVRRRGQEARLRCSPMKGHSHVYWYRQLPEEGLKFMVYLQKENIIDESGMPKERFSAEFPKEGPSILRIQQVVRGDSAAYFCASSPPGQGNTEAFFGQGTRLTVV.

The V gene is TRBV2, the J gene TRBJ1-3; D is perhaps TRBD1 (6 bases). This CDR3 is built from 10 residues. Trimming stripped 8 bases from V and 7 bases from J, with 6 bases between. Germline V gene lookup returns CDR1 SNHLY and CDR2 FYNNEI. This CDR3 reads CASGGNTIYF. Written as DNA, the CDR3 is TGTGCCAGCGGGGGCAACACCATATATTTT.

This chain uses TRBV19 with TRBJ2-1; 7 positions match TRBD2. This CDR3 is built from 16 residues. V lost 6 bases to trimming and J lost 8 bases; unmatched junction nucleotides: 16. The V gene's germline CDR1 is LNHDA and CDR2 SQIVND (reference sequence). The CDR3 protein is CASRGVGRVQEYEQFF. Written as DNA, the CDR3 is TGTGCCAGTAGAGGGGTTGGGAGGGTCCAGGAATATGAGCAGTTCTTC.

This clone was observed a handful of times. For the CDR3, the DNA is TGCGCCAGCAGTGAGACTAACAACAAGAAACACAATGAGCAGTTCTTC. It specifies CASSETNNKKHNEQFF. V and J are TRBV10-1 and TRBJ2-1; no definite D call. Trimming stripped 2 bases from V and 5 bases from J, with 16 bases between. Germline CDR1 is WNHNN and CDR2 is SYGVQD (reference sequence). CDR3 length: 16 residues.